This T cell receptor (beta chain) was sequenced for a study of beta chain features in type 1 diabetes. On this clone itself: The antigen is unknown.

Naive, central memory, regulatory and stem cell-like memory cells within the CD4+ compartment were sorted using CD45RO/CCR7/CD25/CD127/CD95/CD27. All of the isolated RNA was reverse transcribed, so expressed TCRB transcripts were sequenced. Roughly 3.6 million reads per sample on average were obtained from naive, central memory and regulatory T cell samples. Sequenced by immunoSEQ multiplex PCR; TCRdb stores in-frame clones only, minus some. The sample carries about 260,000 clones, more than 65% recorded once. The CDR3 consists of 15 residues. Per germline, CDR1 SGHTA and CDR2 FQGNSA. Germline trimming cut 4 bases from V and 10 bases from J; bases unmatched to any gene: 12. Study-level results: The naive, central memory and Treg TCRB repertoires showed an apparent similarity that was greater among patients than among healthy donors. VDJ junctions in type 1 diabetes patients carried more deletions and fewer insertions.

The chain joins TRBV7-2 to TRBJ2-1; 8 bases map to TRBD2. Input material: naive CD4+ T cells from blood. The sequence came from a man younger than 45 in good health. The CDR3 DNA is TGTGCCAGCAGCTCATTAGCGGGGCCCTCGAGGGAGCAGTTCTTC. Translating gives CASSSLAGPSREQFF.